These 10 T cell receptor beta chains were all obtained from the same sample, sequenced in a study of blood T cell repertoires in COVID-19. Libraries were prepared by immunoSEQ multiplex PCR; TCRdb keeps only in-frame clonotypes and omits some of them. The sample includes 70,000 to 85,000 clones, over 85% of them seen just once. Sequencing input: peripheral blood. The receptors derive from a human donor in a cohort sampled during active COVID-19.

The chain joins TRBV7-8 to TRBJ2-1; TRBD2 aligns across 10 bases. CDR1 and CDR2 from the germline V gene are SGHVS and FQNEAQ. Trimming cost V 5 bases and J 6 bases; bases outside gene matches: 10. The CDR3 loop spans 16 amino acids. Here the CDR3 reads CASSVGPGLASNEQFF. CDR3 DNA sequence: TGTGCCAGCAGCGTAGGCCCGGGACTAGCGAGCAATGAGCAGTTCTTC.

The rearrangement links TRBV29-1 to TRBJ1-1, with TRBD1 matching 7 bases. Germline V CDR1 and CDR2: SQVTM, ANQGSEA. CDR3 length equals 11 residues. The CDR3 bases are TGCAACGTCAGGGGGGCCACTGAAGCTTTCTTT. Its translation: CNVRGATEAFF.

The chain links TRBV5-1 to TRBJ2-2; 7 bases are shared with TRBD1. V was clipped by 1 base and J by 6 bases; unmatched bases: 15. The CDR3 has 18 amino acids. Germline V gives CDR1 SGHRS, CDR2 YFSETQ. This chain's CDR3 is CASSLTGQAAFLAGELFF. CDR3 coding DNA: TGCGCCAGCAGCTTGACCGGACAGGCCGCCTTTTTAGCCGGGGAGCTGTTTTTT.

The chain has TRBV27 and TRBJ2-4; no clear D gene. V lost 7 bases, J lost 0 bases, and 10 bases lay in between. Germline CDR1 and CDR2: MNHEY and SMNVEV (reference sequence). This CDR3 has 14 residues. The DNA for the CDR3 is TGTGCCAGCAATCTAGACTTAGCCAAAAACATTCAGTACTTC. Amino acid sequence: CASNLDLAKNIQYF.

The chain recombines TRBV5-6 with TRBJ2-7; D call uncertain. Looked up from germline, CDR1 is SGHDT and CDR2 is YYEEEE. The V and J ends lost 0 bases and 2 bases respectively, with 6 bases between them. The length of the CDR3 is 13 residues. CDR3: CASSLGSAYEQYF. The CDR3 DNA sequence: TGTGCCAGCAGCTTGGGGTCAGCCTACGAGCAGTACTTC.

The chain is built from TRBV30 and TRBJ1-6; D perhaps matches TRBD1 (5 bases). The CDR3 is 14 residues long. Between the trimmed V and J ends, which lost 4 bases and 6 bases, there was a span of 13 bases. Germline CDR1 is GTSNPN and CDR2 is SVGIG (reference sequence). The CDR3 region is CAWTTGHSNSPLHF. CDR3 sequence (DNA): TGTGCCTGGACCACCGGACACAGTAATTCACCCCTCCACTTT.

The chain has TRBV18 and TRBJ2-7; TRBD2 matches 10 bases. Per germline, CDR1 KGHSH and CDR2 LQKENI. V lost 2 bases, J lost 7 bases, and 5 bases stayed unmatched. The CDR3 runs 14 residues. In DNA, the CDR3 is TGTGCCAGCTCACCAAGCGGGAGGGCCGGTGAGCAGTACTTC. It codes for CASSPSGRAGEQYF.

The chain recombines TRBV5-1 with TRBJ1-1; D uncertain. Trimming left V 0 bases short and J 3 bases short, with 15 bases between. The germline CDR1 and CDR2 sequences are SGHRS and YFSETQ. CDR3 length: 16 residues. The CDR3 is CASSLAGGPRDTEAFF. DNA for the CDR3: TGCGCCAGCAGCTTGGCCGGAGGGCCAAGGGACACTGAAGCTTTCTTT.

The J gene is TRBJ2-5, the V gene TRBV11-2; 8 nucleotides align to TRBD1. The V and J ends lost 2 bases and 5 bases, in that order; junction bases with no gene match: 7. The V gene's germline CDR1 is SGHAT and CDR2 FQNNGV. The CDR3 consists of 15 residues. CDR3 protein: CASSLSTGGRETQYF. The CDR3 region has the DNA TGTGCCAGCAGCTTAAGCACAGGGGGAAGGGAGACCCAGTACTTC.

The V and J genes are TRBV15 and TRBJ1-2, with D unresolved. This CDR3 comprises 13 residues. Per the germline V gene, CDR1 is LNHNV and CDR2 is YYDKDF (reference sequence). Trimming left V 8 bases short and J 0 bases short, with 10 bases between. The CDR3 reads CATRGPPNYGYTF. The CDR3, as DNA: TGTGCCACCCGAGGGCCTCCTAACTATGGCTACACCTTC.